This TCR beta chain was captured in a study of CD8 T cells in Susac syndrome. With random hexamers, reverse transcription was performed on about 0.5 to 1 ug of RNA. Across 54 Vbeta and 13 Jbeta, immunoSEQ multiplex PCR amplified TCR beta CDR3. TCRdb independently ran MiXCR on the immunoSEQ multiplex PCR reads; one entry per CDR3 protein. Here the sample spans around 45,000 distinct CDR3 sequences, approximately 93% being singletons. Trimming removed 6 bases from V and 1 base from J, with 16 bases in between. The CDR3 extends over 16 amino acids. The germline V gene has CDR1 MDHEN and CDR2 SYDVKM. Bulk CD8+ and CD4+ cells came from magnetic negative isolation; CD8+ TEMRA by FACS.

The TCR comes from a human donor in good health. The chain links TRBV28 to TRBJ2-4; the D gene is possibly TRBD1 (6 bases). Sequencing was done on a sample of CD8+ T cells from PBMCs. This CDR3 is CASSPRGSAAKNIQYF. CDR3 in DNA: TGTGCCAGCAGCCCAAGGGGGAGTGCGGCCAAAAACATTCAGTACTTC.